The source of this T cell receptor (beta chain) is a study of T cell responses to AZD1222 COVID-19 vaccine (dated by TCRdb to 2020 to 2022). The study in broad terms: A total of about 230 trial participants underwent TCR sequencing, of whom some 210 received two doses of AZD1222 and about 25 received two doses of the MenACWY control vaccine. Trial participants were enrolled into age subgroups of 18-55, 56-69 and 70-plus years, which contained 148, 28 and 57 TCR-sequenced participants, respectively. What the authors observed across the whole study: Participants were mostly white British and included more females than males, and it was suggested by the authors that clonal diversity may have been underestimated. Because no day 14 peak-response samples were available, the repertoires could be characterized only after the peak T cell response. Conclusions about previously exposed vaccinees were limited because only a handful of AZD1222 recipients were SARS-CoV-2 seropositive at baseline. After two AZD1222 doses, both the breadth and the depth of spike-specific TCRs were significantly higher than at day 0 and than in MenACWY recipients. CD4 TCRs associated with the vaccine covered the entire spike protein, and the dominant responses were in regions 160-218 and 743-854. The 56-69-year group was small, and its depth increase did not reach significance, likely because of low power. Nearly half of unique spike-specific TCRs reportedly recognized epitopes outside regions mutated in the B.1.351 and B.1.1.7 variants.

A note on this clone: The antigen it recognizes is unknown. Base qualities are not provided; no much larger clone lies one nucleotide away.

The CDR3, from cysteine to phenylalanine, totals 13 residues. Only CDR3 DNA is held: 39 bases, read in frame from base 1. Trimming removed 0 bases from V and 4 bases from J, leaving 7 bases between the germline ends. The germline V gene gives CDR1 as SGHRS and CDR2 as YFSETQ. The CDR3 regions of human TCRbeta chains were analyzed by immunosequencing. In the original analysis: Repertoire TCRs were checked for matches against a reference library of SARS-CoV-2-specific TCRs that had been generated using the MIRA antigen-specificity platform. Breadth meant the fraction of unique TCRs that were SARS-CoV-2-associated, whereas depth meant the fraction of total T cells that were SARS-CoV-2-associated. Each spike-specific TCR was assigned to its reactive spike region and to a CD4 or CD8 class using the MIRA data. Log10-transformed breadth and depth values were compared by one-way ANOVA with Sidak's multiple comparisons tests. Imported from immuneACCESS, the table was reduced by TCRdb to in-frame sequences with V and J called. These copies leave out some clones; in studies compared against another copy, an unresolved V gene accounts for under half, and the cause of the remainder is not known. That table gives V, J and clone size, and the DNA gave D and trimming. For this sample the table gives about 75,000 clones, of which about nine tenths were detected only once. The top ten constitute less than 12% of the sample.

The intended sense of this specimen's time point label: about 28 days (+/-7) after the second vaccine dose. Sample treatment or condition, as interpreted from the label and publication: meningococcal conjugate vaccine given as trial control. Samples from vaccinated people were obtained from the UK trials COV001 and COV002, which included a single-blind randomized controlled phase 2/3 trial of AZD1222 (ChAdOx1 nCoV-19) in healthy adults. Trial participant PBMC samples were collected at day 0 and day 28 after the second dose for TCRbeta chain sequencing. Recombination connected TRBV5-1 to TRBJ2-5; the D region possibly corresponds to TRBD1 (6 bases align). This sample comprised peripheral blood, obtained 28 days after the second dose of the MenACWY control vaccine. The TCR originated in an adult who received the MenACWY meningococcal vaccine as a control. The DNA sequence reads TGCGCCAGCAGCTTGGGGGACACAGAGACCCAGTACTTC. It specifies CASSLGDTETQYF.